Listed here are 3 T cell receptor beta chains from one sample, sequenced in a study of CD8 T cells in ankylosing spondylitis. TCRdb recomputed calls from the 5' RACE reads with MiXCR, one row per CDR3 protein. The sample has fewer than 550,000 distinct CDR3 sequences; about 5.7% are singletons. For these TCRs, the target antigens are not known. Study conclusions and caveats: Made up of about eight highly homologous variants, a TCR beta motif appeared characteristic of ankylosing spondylitis blood.

Sequenced: blood, either unsorted or a sorted T cell fraction (not recorded which). The receptors were gathered from a male donor with ankylosing spondylitis.

The table lists this clonotype with a few counts. The chain combines TRBV27 with TRBJ2-5; weak D call: TRBD2 (5 bases). CDR1 and CDR2 from the germline V gene are MNHEY and SMNVEV (reference sequence). V was clipped by 5 bases and J by 2 bases, with 18 bases between them. CDR3 size: 16 residues. In nucleotides, the CDR3 is TGTGCCAGCAGTATCATTCAGCGCGGAGGACAAGAGACCCAGTACTTC. Encoded protein: CASSIIQRGGQETQYF.

This clonotype was counted at least ten times. This sequence joins TRBV20-1 and TRBJ1-2; TRBD1 aligns across 11 bases. Trimming removed 5 bases from V and 7 bases from J; junction bases left unmatched: 9. Germline V gene data show CDR1 as DFQATT and CDR2 as SNEGSKA (reference sequence). CDR3 size: 14 residues. In nucleotides, the CDR3 is TGCAGTGCTGCCACGGACAGGGGGCAAAGTGGCTACACCTTC. It translates to CSAATDRGQSGYTF.

V usage is TRBV12-3 or TRBV12-4 and J usage is TRBJ2-7; D not resolved. This CDR3 contains 16 residues. The V end lost 6 bases, the J end lost 2 bases, and 20 bases lay between the germline ends. CDR3 nucleotides: TGTGCCAGCAGGGGAACTTTCTCAGGCGGAGCCTACGAGCAGTACTTC. Amino acid sequence: CASRGTFSGGAYEQYF.